Listed below are T cell receptor beta chains from one sample, sequenced in a study of shared clonotypes between healthy human individuals. Clones were sequenced by immunoSEQ multiplex PCR, and TCRdb holds only the in-frame ones, with some missing. Of roughly 2 million clones listed, 95% are singletons. The sample consisted of naive CD4+ T cells sorted from blood. The receptors stem from a man younger than 35 in good health. Both conserved end residues are trimmed from each CDR3. Each record gives: D gene, V gene, CDR3 protein. A D gene is named only where the DNA matches it firmly.

>-|TRBV19
ASSGRTDTEAF
>TRBD1|TRBV10-3
AAQVRQGIDEQY
>TRBD2|TRBV2
ASSDPQLAGINEQF
>-|TRBV21-1
ASSKTVTGKMTETQY
>TRBD1|TRBV6-5
ASTLGTGGNSPLH
>TRBD1|TRBV6-1
ASSEVQWDREDTIY
>-|TRBV6-1
ASSDGTVRETQY
>TRBD2|TRBV9
ASSVSSGPYNEQF
>-|TRBV10-2
ASMGGSTDTQY
>-|TRBV5-6
ASSPRGRGGYSYEQY
>-|TRBV27
ASKIWAGDIYNEQF
>TRBD2|TRBV29-1
SVVSSGTYNEQF
>-|TRBV2
ASIRAPWGEKLF
>-|TRBV10-3
AISEFGGANTEAF
>-|TRBV18
ASSPGQNSYEQY
>-|TRBV30
AWESKGIGDEQY
>TRBD2|TRBV11-2
ASSQAAGGLKLAKNIQY
>TRBD1|TRBV18
ASSPPGQLATNEKLF
>TRBD1|TRBV5-1
ASSLVRGQGTRSSYEQY
>TRBD1|TRBV5-6
ASSLGDRVSGANVLT
>-|TRBV5-8
ASSLTGAFVGLEQY
>-|TRBV12-2
ASRSDSWVT
>TRBD2|TRBV5-1
ASSPRTSLNTGELF
>TRBD2|TRBV5-5
ASSSREGQETQY
>TRBD1|TRBV20-1
SADRGFEQY
>TRBD2|TRBV7-9
ASSLAGRGTGELF
>TRBD1|TRBV9
ASSVGDRSTYEQY
>-|TRBV30
ARGHWETQY
>TRBD1|TRBV19
ASSTGQNYGYT
>TRBD1|TRBV7-6
ASSLETGTGSRGETQY
>-|TRBV28
ASKGSLPYEQY
>-|TRBV5-1
ASSLRGRQETQY
>-|TRBV18
ASSSSGLNNSPLH
>-|TRBV5-5
ASSLQGWNTEAF
>-|TRBV10-3
AIQGRENTEAF
>-|TRBV28
ASSLWTEIGNYGYT
>-|TRBV19
ASSAVLRDRRGNQPQH
>-|TRBV2
ASSEAPVSYEQY
>TRBD2|TRBV4-1
ASSQSGTSIFRQY
>-|TRBV2
ASSEAVTTQF
>TRBD1|TRBV27
ASSRKTGVKNTEAF
>-|TRBV12-2
ASRFYPGQLNEKLF
>-|TRBV2
ASSEQGSTDTQY
>TRBD1|TRBV6-1
ASSAGQRQETQY
>-|TRBV7-8
ASSLGERGELF
>-|TRBV2
ASRVGLYNEQF
>TRBD1|TRBV19
ASSMSLDRVFTEAF
>TRBD1|TRBV5-1
ASSLVQGDTGELF
>-|TRBV6-1
ASSDQGYALH
>-|TRBV2
ASSLARDPDTQY
>TRBD1|TRBV30
AFGWTGLPGGYT
>TRBD1|TRBV6-1
ASSPTRGQGQPQH
>-|TRBV25-1
ASSDEGVAEKLF
>TRBD1|TRBV18
ASSPNTGGGDTQY
>-|TRBV6-6
ATLQGFYNSPLH
>-|TRBV5-4
ASSRWGGNDQETQY
>-|TRBV6-5
ASSYTSSYNEQF
>-|TRBV7-4
ASSLRLMNTEAF
>-|TRBV5-1
ASSFGLNTEAF
>TRBD1|TRBV4-1
ASSQAFDRDGEQF